The TCR beta chain under discussion was sequenced for a study of T cells after yellow fever vaccination. The wider study: Libraries from low-cell-number fractions were prepared with the SMART-Seq v4 Ultra Low Input RNA kit.

The CDR3 covers 18 residues. V lost 7 bases, J lost 2 bases, and 25 bases lay in between. Germline lookup yields CDR1 SGHDT and CDR2 YYEEEE. This clonotype was found a few times. Antigen: not known. Study results and limitations: It was a weaker secondary response, yet one that peaked faster, at day 5 versus 15.

MiXCR, applied by TCRdb to the 5' RACE reads, yields one record per CDR3 protein. The table includes a few hundred thousand distinct CDR3 sequences, 6.5% to 8.5% detected once. The sample was PBMCs, taken 35 to 50 days after the first yellow fever vaccination. The clonotype was recovered from a man aged 18 to 30 who received the YFV17D yellow fever vaccine. V and J are TRBV5-6 and TRBJ1-5; weak D call: TRBD1 (6 bases). CDR3 in DNA: TGTGCCAGCCGAGCATACAGGGAGGACGGAGTTCGCAATCAGCCCCAGCATTTT. Its protein product is CASRAYREDGVRNQPQHF.